A selection of T cell receptor beta chains follows, all from one sample in a study of OX40 agonist ivuxolimab in advanced cancers. Produced via immunoSEQ multiplex PCR; TCRdb's table is partial and in-frame only. The data contain about 26,000 clones, more than 75% of them singletons. The material was CD4+ or CD8+ T cells sorted from blood, obtained in a trial of the OX40 agonist ivuxolimab. These receptors came from an adult with an advanced solid tumor such as melanoma, head and neck, liver or kidney cancer. Each CDR3 is given with its conserved first and last residue. Each record gives: V gene, J gene, D gene, clone size, CDR3 protein, CDR3 DNA. D genes are given only for firm matches. Rows may omit the clone size; those that give it use once, few, many or a size class.

v_call: TRBV6-1; j_call: TRBJ1-5; d_call: NA; clone_size: NA; cdr3_aa: CASSPPRNSNQPQHF; cdr3_nt: TGTGCCAGCAGTCCACCGAGGAATAGCAATCAGCCCCAGCATTTT
v_call: TRBV9; j_call: TRBJ2-5; d_call: TRBD1; clone_size: NA; cdr3_aa: CASSDGQTGEQETQYF; cdr3_nt: TGTGCCAGCAGCGATGGGCAGACAGGGGAGCAGGAGACCCAGTACTTC
v_call: TRBV11-1; j_call: TRBJ2-1; d_call: TRBD2; clone_size: NA; cdr3_aa: CASSLVRGGSYNEQFF; cdr3_nt: TGTGCCAGCAGCTTAGTTCGCGGGGGATCCTACAATGAGCAGTTCTTC
v_call: TRBV25-1; j_call: TRBJ1-3; d_call: NA; clone_size: NA; cdr3_aa: CASSEGSSGNTIYF; cdr3_nt: TGTGCCAGCAGTGAGGGCAGCTCTGGAAACACCATATATTTT
v_call: TRBV11-2; j_call: TRBJ2-3; d_call: NA; clone_size: once; cdr3_aa: CASSLAELDSPTDTQYF; cdr3_nt: TGTGCCAGCAGCTTAGCGGAGCTAGATAGTCCCACAGATACGCAGTATTTT
v_call: TRBV7-6; j_call: TRBJ1-1; d_call: TRBD1; clone_size: few; cdr3_aa: CASSGDRGIFTEAFF; cdr3_nt: TGTGCCAGCAGCGGAGACAGGGGCATATTTACTGAAGCTTTCTTT
v_call: TRBV6-5; j_call: TRBJ1-3; d_call: NA; clone_size: few; cdr3_aa: CASRRGSGNTIYF; cdr3_nt: TGTGCCAGCAGGAGGGGATCCGGAAACACCATATATTTT
v_call: TRBV12-5; j_call: TRBJ2-5; d_call: NA; clone_size: NA; cdr3_aa: CASGLPLRGETQYF; cdr3_nt: TGTGCTAGTGGTTTGCCCCTCCGGGGAGAGACCCAGTACTTC
v_call: TRBV10-3; j_call: TRBJ1-5; d_call: TRBD1; clone_size: NA; cdr3_aa: CATRTGGNQPQHF; cdr3_nt: TGTGCCACAAGAACAGGGGGCAATCAGCCCCAGCATTTT
v_call: TRBV6-1; j_call: TRBJ2-1; d_call: NA; clone_size: NA; cdr3_aa: CASSEEAGGYNEQFF; cdr3_nt: TGTGCCAGCAGTGAAGAGGCAGGGGGGTACAATGAGCAGTTCTTC
v_call: TRBV5-4; j_call: TRBJ2-2; d_call: TRBD2; clone_size: once; cdr3_aa: CASSLVNGGDANTGELFF; cdr3_nt: TGTGCCAGCAGCTTGGTGAACGGGGGGGACGCGAACACCGGGGAGCTGTTTTTT
v_call: TRBV2; j_call: TRBJ2-7; d_call: TRBD1; clone_size: NA; cdr3_aa: CASLQGAGEQYF; cdr3_nt: TGTGCCAGCCTACAGGGGGCGGGCGAGCAGTACTTC
v_call: TRBV7-9; j_call: TRBJ1-2; d_call: NA; clone_size: NA; cdr3_aa: CASSLERWGAYGYTF; cdr3_nt: TGTGCCAGCAGCTTAGAGAGATGGGGGGCCTATGGCTACACCTTC